These 8 T cell receptor beta chains share one sample of origin, sequenced in a study of T cells in Graves' hyperthyroidism and ophthalmopathy. Amplified regions were TCR beta CDR3 sequences from RNA transcripts. With the HTBI primer set, the TCR CDR3 went through a first round of RT-PCR. TCRdb independently ran MiXCR on the multiplex PCR reads; one entry per CDR3 protein. The sample lists 490,000 or so distinct CDR3 sequences; about 16% were seen once. The sample comprised blood. Every receptor here comes from a woman aged 25-40 years with Graves' ophthalmopathy.

This clonotype has ten or more counts. This chain connects TRBV28 to TRBJ1-5; the match to TRBD1 covers 8 bases. Trimming cost V 4 bases and J 9 bases; bases outside gene matches: 8. The CDR3 spans 14 residues. Germline V gene lookup returns CDR1 MDHEN and CDR2 SYDVKM. The CDR3 loop is CASSSGTGGRPQHF. In DNA form, the CDR3 reads TGTGCCAGCAGTTCAGGGACAGGAGGGCGGCCCCAGCATTTT.

This clonotype was detected many times. This rearrangement joins TRBV28 to TRBJ1-5; 7 bases match TRBD1. The J segment lost 4 bases and the V segment lost 3 bases, leaving 6 bases of the junction unmatched. This CDR3 is built from 15 residues. The V gene's germline CDR1 is MDHEN and CDR2 SYDVKM. The CDR3 loop reads CASSFRGQPNQPQHF. The CDR3 region has the DNA TGTGCCAGCAGTTTTAGGGGACAGCCAAATCAGCCCCAGCATTTT.

This clonotype was counted at least ten times. This chain links TRBV2 with TRBJ1-6; 7 bases agree with TRBD1. Germline CDR1 is SNHLY and CDR2 is FYNNEI. J lost 5 bases, V lost 8 bases, and 12 bases had no gene match. The CDR3 loop spans 16 amino acids. Here the CDR3 DNA reads TGTGCCAGCGGGGAGCCGGGACAGAGGGATAATTCACCCCTCCACTTT. Translating gives CASGEPGQRDNSPLHF.

This clonotype was found many times. V is TRBV7-8 and J is TRBJ2-7; a possible D gene is TRBD2 (6 bases). Per germline, CDR1 SGHVS and CDR2 FQNEAQ. V was clipped by 5 bases and J by 3 bases, with 11 bases between them. There are 13 residues in the CDR3. CDR3 in DNA: TGTGCCAGCAGCCTCAGGGAGGACTACGAGCAGTACTTC. This codes for CASSLREDYEQYF.

This clonotype was seen a handful of times. The chain carries TRBV7-9 and TRBJ2-5; D is undetermined. Germline lookup yields CDR1 SEHNR and CDR2 FQNEAQ (reference sequence). The germline V and J ends were trimmed by 5 bases and 5 bases, with 15 bases remaining between them. The CDR3 spans 14 residues. The CDR3 sequence is CASSPPGRMETQYF. The CDR3 DNA is TGTGCCAGCAGCCCCCCTGGCCGGATGGAGACCCAGTACTTC. The full variable domain, its missing parts supplied by reference TRBV7-9 and TRBJ2-5, is DTGVSQNPRHKITKRGQNVTFRCDPISEHNRLYWYRQTLGQGPEFLTYFQNEAQLEKSRLLSDRFSAERPKGSFSTLEIQRTEQGDSAMYLCASSPPGRMETQYFGPGTRLLVL.

This clonotype occurred a few times. J is TRBJ2-5 and V is TRBV12-3 or TRBV12-4; 14 bases are shared with TRBD2. V lost 5 bases, J lost 5 bases, and 4 bases stayed unmatched. The CDR3 sequence is 15 residues long. CDR3 protein: CASSGTSGSRETQYF. In nucleotides, the CDR3 is TGTGCCAGCAGTGGGACTAGCGGGAGTAGGGAGACCCAGTACTTC.

In its sample, this clonotype was seen many times. The V call is TRBV20-1, the J call TRBJ2-5; TRBD2 aligns across 8 bases. The germline V gene encodes CDR1 DFQATT and CDR2 SNEGSKA (reference sequence). This CDR3 comprises 14 residues. V was clipped by 4 bases and J by 4 bases; unmatched bases: 8. As DNA, the CDR3 is TGCAGTGCTACCGGGACTAGAGTGCGAGAGACCCAGTACTTC. This sequence encodes CSATGTRVRETQYF.

This clonotype has just a few counts. The CDR3 DNA follows: TGCAGCGTGGTAAGCTCGGACAGGGGCTACGAGCAGTACTTC. Protein: CSVVSSDRGYEQYF. The V call is TRBV29-1, the J call TRBJ2-7, with 9 bases matching TRBD1. Germline CDR1 SQVTM, CDR2 ANQGSEA. The length of the CDR3 is 14 residues. V lost 6 bases and J lost 3; bases outside the gene matches: 9.